Here is one T cell receptor (beta chain) with its context. Its antigen remains unknown. This beta chain turned up in a library designed for alpha chains; as an off-target read, its abundance says little. One entry per CDR3 protein, called by TCRdb with MiXCR from the 5' RACE reads. The sample has about 16,000 distinct CDR3 sequences; 6.5% to 8.5% are singletons. This sample stems from a study of spatial heterogeneity in lung cancer. General study findings and limits: Tracking of tumor mutation counts was seen in expanded intratumoral alpha and beta TCR counts.

Time point defined: sample taken at primary tumor resection. The CDR3 runs 13 residues. The V gene lost 6 bases and the J gene lost 1 base, with 4 bases spanning the gap. Germline CDR1 reads MNHEY; CDR2 reads SVGEGT. V gene TRBV6-2 or TRBV6-3 combines with J gene TRBJ2-6; D gene uncertain. This receptor was identified in a female donor with early-stage non-small cell lung cancer. Sequenced material: lung tumor tissue, taken at surgery. This CDR3 reads CASRGSGANVLTF. The CDR3 DNA reads TGTGCCAGCAGGGGATCTGGGGCCAACGTCCTGACTTTC.